Presented here are 8 T cell receptor beta chains from one specimen sequenced in a study of T cell clonality in common variable immunodeficiency. TCRdb's copy holds only in-frame clones and misses some; the assay was immunoSEQ multiplex PCR. The specimen has approximately 40,000 clones, none found just once. Material: peripheral blood mononuclear cells. These receptors all come from a person aged 18-70 years in good health.

This clone was observed many times. The read falls 3 residues short of the CDR3 end, and the missing part is taken from the germline J gene. The chain combines TRBV7-9 with TRBJ2-1; weak D call: TRBD2 (7 bases). Between the trimmed V and J ends, which lost 10 bases and 7 bases, there was a span of 20 bases. Per germline, CDR1 SEHNR and CDR2 FQNEAQ (reference sequence). The CDR3 sequence is 14 residues long. CDR3 DNA, as far as it was read: TGTGCCACCATAGGAGGGGGGGGCAAGAATGAG. It yields the protein CATIGGGGKNE. The whole CDR3 is CATIGGGGKNEQFF.

This clone has a count of ten or more. With the read ending 3 residues before the CDR3 end, the germline J gene is used to fill in that end. The chain couples TRBV7-8 to TRBJ2-3; TRBD1 aligns across 9 bases. Germline CDR1 SGHVS, CDR2 FQNEAQ. The length of the CDR3 is 14 residues. After removal of 5 bases from V and 5 bases from J, the junction contained 5 bases not matched to a gene. CDR3 bases read: TGTGCCAGCAGCCTACGACAGGGGGGAGATACG. The encoded protein is CASSLRQGGDT. The CDR3 as a whole reads CASSLRQGGDTQYF.

This clone was seen ten or more times. The DNA ends 3 residues before the CDR3 does, and the rest of the CDR3 is filled in from the germline J gene. This chain links TRBV6-4 with TRBJ2-3; 7 positions agree with TRBD1. Germline loops: CDR1 MRHNA, CDR2 SNTAGT. The CDR3 sequence is 14 residues long. V lost 3 bases, J lost 4 bases, and 4 bases stayed unmatched. CDR3 bases read: TGTGCCAGCAGTGAGGGGCAGGGGGCAGATACG. Translation: CASSEGQGADT. The whole CDR3 region reads CASSEGQGADTQYF.

There are a few counts of this clone. The read ends 3 residues shy of where the CDR3 ends; the end is completed using the germline J gene. The chain is built from TRBV11-3 and TRBJ1-2; a possible D gene is TRBD1 (6 bases). The CDR3 consists of 12 residues. Trimming removed 5 bases at V and 5 bases at J, with 9 bases between. Per the germline V gene, CDR1 is SGHNT and CDR2 is YENEEA. The part of the CDR3 DNA that was read is TGTGCCAGCAGCCTGACAGGTTATGGC. Translated, it gives CASSLTGYG. The full CDR3 protein is CASSLTGYGYTF.

At least ten counts were recorded for this clone. CDR3 region: CASGAGVYNYGYTF. Partial CDR3 DNA: TGTGCCAGCGGGGCAGGGGTATATAACTATGGC. The chain links TRBV19 to TRBJ1-2; a weak D match, TRBD1 (6 bases). The DNA ends 3 residues before the CDR3 does, and the rest of the CDR3 is filled in from the germline J gene. Trimming cost V 9 bases and J 1 base, with 15 bases left between them. Germline V gene lookup returns CDR1 LNHDA and CDR2 SQIVND (reference sequence). CDR3 size: 14 residues.

This clone occurred many times. Read data end 3 residues before the CDR3 end; the end is taken from the germline J gene. The genes are TRBV5-6 and TRBJ1-3; no clear D. V was cut by 6 bases and J by 4 bases, with 14 bases left in between. Germline lookup yields CDR1 SGHDT and CDR2 YYEEEE. The CDR3 is 14 amino acids. The CDR3 here is CASIPAGLGNTIYF. The DNA read from the CDR3 is TGTGCCAGCATCCCTGCGGGGTTAGGAAACACC.

In this sample, this clone turned up many times. The CDR3 end falls 3 residues outside the read, so it is completed with the germline J gene. Other nucleotide sequences in the sample specify the same CDR3. V gene TRBV7-3 combines with J gene TRBJ2-1; perhaps TRBD1 as D (6 bases). CDR3 length: 14 amino acids. The V end lost 0 bases, the J end lost 4 bases, and 7 bases lay between the germline ends. Germline V gene sequence: CDR1 SGHTA, CDR2 FQGTGA. CDR3 bases read: TGTGCCAGCAGCTTAACAGGGGGATACAATGAG. It specifies CASSLTGGYNE. The CDR3, in full, reads CASSLTGGYNEQFF.

Ten or more counts support this clone. With the read ending 3 residues before the CDR3 end, the germline J gene is used to fill in that end. V and J are TRBV20-1 and TRBJ2-1, with D uncertain. V lost 0 bases and J 5 bases, leaving 8 bases between the germline ends. Germline V gene sequence: CDR1 DFQATT, CDR2 SNEGSKA (reference sequence). The CDR3 is 13 residues long. CDR3 sequence: CSAREGFNNEQFF. The DNA read from the CDR3 is TGCAGTGCTAGAGAAGGCTTCAACAATGAG.